These 23 T cell receptor beta chains were all obtained from the same sample, sequenced in a study of shared clonotypes between healthy human individuals. Method: immunoSEQ multiplex PCR; TCRdb's copy keeps in-frame clones and lacks some. The sample shows roughly 2 million clones, 85% to 95% of them seen only once. Sequencing was done on a sample of naive CD4+ T cells sorted from blood. Subset in this sample: CD45RA+ positively selected. The receptors here all came from a man in his late teens or twenties in good health.

This clone showed up just once. The sample holds other DNA sequences that translate to the same CDR3. This rearrangement joins TRBV7-2 to TRBJ2-2; no clear D. The CDR3 sequence is 15 residues long. The germline gives CDR1 SGHTA, CDR2 FQGNSA. Trimming shortened V by 1 base and J by 0 bases, and 6 bases separated the two germline ends. CDR3 nucleotide sequence: TGTGCCAGCAGCTTAGTAGGGACGAACACCGGGGAGCTGTTTTTT. This sequence encodes CASSLVGTNTGELFF.

The chain employs TRBV4-2 and TRBJ1-5, with D unresolved. V was clipped by 0 bases and J by 4 bases, with 10 bases between them. From germline, CDR1 is LGHNA and CDR2 YNFKEQ. The CDR3 is 15 residues long. CDR3 residues: CASSQELLTNQPQHF. CDR3 in DNA: TGTGCCAGCAGCCAAGAGCTTCTGACGAATCAGCCCCAGCATTTT.

A note on this clone: Other nucleotide sequences in the sample specify the same CDR3. The chain uses TRBV6-1 and TRBJ1-2; 8 bases fit TRBD1. The length of the CDR3 is 13 residues. CDR1 and CDR2 from the germline V gene are MNHNS and SASEGT. V lost 4 bases and J lost 5; bases outside the gene matches: 3. The CDR3 bases are TGTGCCAGCAGTGTCACAGGGGGATATGGCTACACCTTC. This codes for CASSVTGGYGYTF.

The chain is built from TRBV6-1 and TRBJ2-7, with D hard to call. CDR1 is MNHNS, CDR2 SASEGT, per germline. V was clipped by 5 bases and J by 4 bases, with 18 bases between them. CDR3 length: 15 residues. The CDR3 loop is CASSPNLFRLYEQYF. In DNA, the CDR3 is TGTGCCAGCAGTCCTAACTTATTCCGCCTTTACGAGCAGTACTTC.

This chain connects TRBV9 to TRBJ2-5; 7 nucleotides agree with TRBD1. The CDR3 consists of 13 residues. V lost 4 bases and J lost 4; bases outside the gene matches: 4. Per the germline V gene, CDR1 is SGDLS and CDR2 is YYNGEE. CDR3 nucleotides: TGTGCCAGCAGCCCCGGGACAGCAGAGACCCAGTACTTC. Protein: CASSPGTAETQYF.

Ten or more counts support this clone. The gene calls are TRBV27 and TRBJ2-7, with D possibly TRBD1 on 5 matching bases. With 2 bases removed from V and 6 bases from J, the gap between germline ends came to 17 bases. This CDR3 spans 15 amino acids. CDR1 is MNHEY and CDR2 is SMNVEV in the germline V gene (reference sequence). The chain's CDR3 is CASSLKTGPVSEQYF. CDR3 sequence (DNA): TGTGCCAGCAGTTTAAAAACAGGACCCGTCTCCGAGCAGTACTTC.

This chain connects TRBV2 to TRBJ1-1, with 7 bases lining up with TRBD1. Germline lookup yields CDR1 SNHLY and CDR2 FYNNEI. The CDR3 runs 15 residues. Losses at the gene ends were 6 bases for V and 4 bases for J; bases not matched to a gene: 11. CDR3 sequence (DNA): TGTGCCAGCAGGAACACCGGGACAGAAGGCACTGAAGCTTTCTTT. Translation: CASRNTGTEGTEAFF.

V and J are TRBV5-1 and TRBJ1-2; 9 nucleotides match TRBD1. J was trimmed by 7 bases and V by 5 bases; bases with no gene match: 9. This CDR3 is 14 amino acids long. CDR1 SGHRS and CDR2 YFSETQ come from the germline V gene. For the CDR3, the DNA is TGCGCCAGCAGACCCGGGACAGGGAACATTGGCTACACCTTC. It translates to CASRPGTGNIGYTF.

The chain recombines TRBV5-1 with TRBJ2-7, with D possibly TRBD1 on 7 matching bases. CDR3 length: 19 amino acids. The germline V gene encodes CDR1 SGHRS and CDR2 YFSETQ. The V gene lost 1 base and the J gene lost 1 base, with 24 bases spanning the gap. CDR3 nucleotides: TGCGCCAGCAGCTTGCGGGGGCTTACTTGGGACAGCCTATCCTACGAGCAGTACTTC. Its protein product is CASSLRGLTWDSLSYEQYF.

The J gene is TRBJ1-6, the V gene TRBV6-6; D uncertain. Germline V CDR1 and CDR2: MNHNY, SVGAGI (reference sequence). V gave up 2 bases and J gave up 2 bases, with 7 bases separating them. This CDR3 spans 15 amino acids. The CDR3 DNA reads TGTGCCAGCAGTTACGATCCCCCCTATAATTCACCCCTCCACTTT. This encodes CASSYDPPYNSPLHF.

V and J are TRBV5-1 and TRBJ1-1, with D unclear. The CDR3 loop spans 13 amino acids. Trimming removed 0 bases at V and 7 bases at J, with 10 bases between. CDR1 is SGHRS, CDR2 YFSETQ, per germline. CDR3 in DNA: TGCGCCAGCAGCTTGGAACAGACCCGTGAAGCTTTCTTT. Amino acids: CASSLEQTREAFF.

Concerning this clone itself: Other DNA sequences in this specimen translate into the identical CDR3. The V and J genes are TRBV29-1 and TRBJ2-2; D remains unclear. Germline V gene lookup returns CDR1 SQVTM and CDR2 ANQGSEA. This CDR3 region has 12 residues. V lost 5 bases and J lost 3, with 7 bases in between. DNA of the CDR3: TGCAGCGTTCGACTGGACACCGGGGAGCTGTTTTTT. Protein sequence: CSVRLDTGELFF.

The gene calls are TRBV27 and TRBJ1-4, with D uncertain. CDR1 MNHEY and CDR2 SMNVEV come from the germline V gene (reference sequence). The CDR3 sequence is 15 residues long. V lost 6 bases, J lost 4 bases, and 15 bases lay in between. The CDR3, as DNA: TGTGCCAGCAGGGCCTATATAGGGTATAATGAAAAACTGTTTTTT. It encodes CASRAYIGYNEKLFF.

The J gene is TRBJ1-4, the V gene TRBV4-3; D uncertain. V was pared by 3 bases and J by 2 bases, with 10 bases between. Germline assignment: CDR1 LGHNA and CDR2 YSLEER. The CDR3 length is 15 residues. CDR3 amino acids: CASSHEPVTNEKLFF. CDR3 nucleotide sequence: TGCGCCAGCAGCCATGAACCTGTGACTAATGAAAAACTGTTTTTT.

The gene calls are TRBV10-3 and TRBJ2-7, with D perhaps TRBD2 (6 bases). Per germline, CDR1 ENHRY and CDR2 SYGVKD. The CDR3 has 14 residues. Trimming stripped 4 bases from V and 2 bases from J, with 12 bases between. The CDR3 is CAISGEVLPYEQYF. CDR3 nucleotide sequence: TGTGCCATCAGTGGGGAGGTGCTCCCCTACGAGCAGTACTTC.

On this clone itself: The identical CDR3 is also encoded by other nucleotide sequences in the sample. The V gene is TRBV6-6, the J gene TRBJ2-7; no clear D. Per the germline V gene, CDR1 is MNHNY and CDR2 is SVGAGI (reference sequence). Trimming removed 0 bases from V and 5 bases from J, with 2 bases in between. The CDR3 totals 11 residues. In DNA, the CDR3 is TGTGCCAGCAGTTACTCACACGAGCAGTACTTC. It codes for CASSYSHEQYF.

The rearrangement joins TRBV30 to TRBJ2-7, with TRBD2 matching over 12 bases. V lost 5 bases, J lost 2 bases, and 4 bases stayed unmatched. Germline CDR1 is GTSNPN and CDR2 is SVGIG (reference sequence). This CDR3 has 14 amino acids. Written as DNA, the CDR3 is TGTGCCTGGGCGACTAGCGGGGGCCCCTACGAGCAGTACTTC. As protein: CAWATSGGPYEQYF.

As for this clone: The same CDR3 arises from other DNA sequences in this sample as well. The rearrangement joins TRBV18 to TRBJ1-6, with unresolved D. Germline lookup yields CDR1 KGHSH and CDR2 LQKENI. CDR3 size: 15 residues. V dropped 2 bases and J dropped 9 bases, with 14 bases sitting between them. The chain's CDR3 is CASSPSEGRVSPLHF. CDR3 bases: TGTGCCAGCTCACCAAGTGAAGGGCGAGTTTCACCCCTCCACTTT.

The J gene is TRBJ2-7, the V gene TRBV30; 10 bases align to TRBD2. Germline CDR1 reads GTSNPN; CDR2 reads SVGIG (reference sequence). The V segment lost 7 bases and the J segment 2 bases; nucleotides outside the gene matches: 5. The CDR3 length is 13 residues. The CDR3 sequence is CASTSGVPYEQYF. The CDR3, as DNA: TGTGCCTCAACTAGCGGGGTACCCTACGAGCAGTACTTC.

The genes are TRBV18 and TRBJ1-2; D unclear. Trimming removed 0 bases from V and 2 bases from J, with 7 bases in between. Germline V gene lookup returns CDR1 KGHSH and CDR2 LQKENI. The CDR3 has 14 residues. The CDR3 protein is CASSPPSLNYGYTF. The CDR3 DNA sequence: TGTGCCAGCTCACCACCGTCTCTCAACTATGGCTACACCTTC.

This sequence joins TRBV7-2 and TRBJ1-2; the D gene is possibly TRBD1 (5 bases). CDR1 and CDR2 (germline): SGHTA, FQGNSA. The CDR3 totals 13 residues. The germline V and J ends were trimmed by 2 bases and 5 bases, with 9 bases remaining between them. In DNA form, the CDR3 reads TGTGCCAGCAGCTTATCACGGGGGTATGGCTACACCTTC. Its protein is CASSLSRGYGYTF.

The chain joins TRBV6-1 to TRBJ2-7, with D possibly being TRBD1 or TRBD2 (5 bases each). The V gene lost 6 bases and the J gene lost 2 bases, with 17 bases spanning the gap. CDR3 length: 15 amino acids. Germline V CDR1 and CDR2: MNHNS, SASEGT. The DNA of the CDR3 is TGTGCCAGCAGCCGGGGCACTCCATCCGCCTACGAGCAGTACTTC. Its protein product is CASSRGTPSAYEQYF.

Of note for this clone: Other DNA sequences within the sample encode an identical CDR3. The rearrangement joins TRBV2 to TRBJ2-5; D is ambiguous. V dropped 6 bases and J dropped 5 bases, with 7 bases sitting between them. The CDR3 has 11 residues. The germline gives CDR1 SNHLY, CDR2 FYNNEI. For the CDR3, the DNA is TGTGCCAGCAGCGCCTGGGAGACCCAGTACTTC. Translation gives CASSAWETQYF.